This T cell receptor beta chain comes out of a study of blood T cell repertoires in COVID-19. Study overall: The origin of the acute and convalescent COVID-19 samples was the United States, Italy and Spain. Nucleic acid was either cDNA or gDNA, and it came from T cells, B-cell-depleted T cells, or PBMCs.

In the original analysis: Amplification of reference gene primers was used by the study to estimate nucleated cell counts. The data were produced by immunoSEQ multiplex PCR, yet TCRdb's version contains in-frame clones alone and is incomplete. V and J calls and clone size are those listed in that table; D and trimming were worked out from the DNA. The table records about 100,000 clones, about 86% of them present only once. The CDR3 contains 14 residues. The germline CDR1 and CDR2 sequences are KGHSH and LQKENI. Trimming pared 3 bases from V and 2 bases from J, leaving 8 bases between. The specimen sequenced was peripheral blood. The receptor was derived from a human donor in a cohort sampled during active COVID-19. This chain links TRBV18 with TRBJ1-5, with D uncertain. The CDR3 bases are TGTGCCAGCTCACCCCCCGGAGGCAATCAGCCCCAGCATTTT. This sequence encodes CASSPPGGNQPQHF.